The clone carrying this T cell receptor beta chain was seen many times. The record originates from a study of neurological immune-mediated disorders. V was cut by 5 bases and J by 10 bases, with 18 bases left in between. Germline loops: CDR1 SGHRS, CDR2 YFSETQ. CDR3 size: 13 residues. The unsorted libraries were prepared from 2 million PBMCs (stored at -80 C). The team produced cDNA through 5'RACE using 10-nucleotide random UMIs. Each CDR3 protein is one row after TCRdb ran MiXCR on the 5' RACE reads. Found here are approximately 68,000 distinct CDR3 sequences, 4.8% of them singletons; the top ten hold roughly 2%.

The gene calls are TRBV5-1 and TRBJ1-1, with D uncertain. Sequenced sample: PBMCs. The receptor was isolated from a woman in her 70s with multiple sclerosis. This CDR3 reads CASSTKSKGGAFF. CDR3 DNA sequence: TGCGCCAGCAGTACCAAATCCAAGGGTGGAGCTTTCTTT.